The 16 T cell receptor beta chains below were found in one sample sequenced in a study of neurological immune-mediated disorders. TCRdb independently ran MiXCR on the 5' RACE reads; one entry per CDR3 protein. The sample consists of about 99,000 distinct CDR3 sequences, approximately 10% of them appearing once. Time point denoted: longitudinal time-point 3. The sequenced material came from PBMCs. These receptor sequences come from a female donor with HTLV-1-associated myelopathy (HAM/TSP).

This clonotype was detected many times. The chain combines TRBV7-3 with TRBJ1-6; the D is unclear. This CDR3 contains 14 residues. The V gene's germline CDR1 is SGHTA and CDR2 FQGTGA. V was cut by 5 bases and J by 6 bases, with 11 bases left in between. The CDR3 bases are TGTGCCAGCAGCCCAGAAGGCGGTAATTCACCCCTCCACTTT. Encoded protein: CASSPEGGNSPLHF.

This clonotype has ten or more counts. The V and J genes are TRBV5-1 and TRBJ1-3, with 7 positions matching TRBD1. Germline CDR1 reads SGHRS; CDR2 reads YFSETQ. V shed 2 bases and J 1 base; nucleotides not matched to a gene: 3. The CDR3 spans 15 residues. The CDR3 protein is CASSLQGLSGNTIYF. CDR3 sequence (DNA): TGCGCCAGCAGCTTACAGGGGTTATCTGGAAACACCATATATTTT.

The CDR3 DNA sequence: TGCAGTGCTAGAATGTCCGGGCCAGGGGGCGTCACTGAAGCTTTCTTT. It is translated as CSARMSGPGGVTEAFF. V is TRBV20-1 and J is TRBJ1-1; 8 nucleotides align to TRBD1. Germline assignment: CDR1 DFQATT and CDR2 SNEGSKA (reference sequence). The length of the CDR3 is 16 residues. V was pared by 2 bases and J by 4 bases, with 12 bases of the junction left unmatched.

This clonotype was detected a few times. The rearrangement links TRBV20-1 to TRBJ2-5; maybe TRBD2 (7 bases). The germline V and J ends were trimmed by 6 bases and 2 bases, with 13 bases remaining between them. The CDR3 extends over 13 amino acids. Per germline, CDR1 DFQATT and CDR2 SNEGSKA (reference sequence). CDR3 region: CSAGGGPQETQYF. CDR3 sequence (DNA): TGCAGTGCGGGAGGGGGGCCGCAAGAGACCCAGTACTTC.

This clonotype has a count of ten or more. The chain couples TRBV11-2 to TRBJ2-4; D is tentatively TRBD1 or TRBD2 (6 bases each). The CDR3 consists of 15 residues. The V gene's germline CDR1 is SGHAT and CDR2 FQNNGV. With 1 base removed from V and 8 bases from J, the gap between germline ends came to 15 bases. This chain's CDR3 is CASSLGGAGLDIQYF. CDR3 in DNA: TGTGCCAGCAGCTTAGGGGGGGCAGGCTTGGACATTCAGTACTTC.

This clonotype was seen a few times. The chain combines TRBV28 with TRBJ1-5, with 10 bases lining up with TRBD1. Germline V gives CDR1 MDHEN, CDR2 SYDVKM. With V trimmed by 4 bases and J by 5 bases, 8 bases remained unmatched. CDR3 length: 16 residues. In nucleotides, the CDR3 is TGTGCCAGCAGTTCCGGGACAGGGGTTGTCTATCAGCCCCAGCATTTT. This translates into CASSSGTGVVYQPQHF. The variable domain in full, completed from reference TRBV28 and TRBJ1-5, reads DVKVTQSSRYLVKRTGEKVFLECVQDMDHENMFWYRQDPGLGLRLIYFSYDVKMKEKGDIPEGYSVSREKKERFSLILESASTNQTSMYLCASSSGTGVVYQPQHFGDGTRLSIL.

This clonotype has at least ten counts. The genes are TRBV10-3 and TRBJ2-3, with D uncertain. The CDR3 has 14 residues. V shed 10 bases and J shed 2 bases, with 16 bases lying between them. Looked up from germline, CDR1 is ENHRY and CDR2 is SYGVKD. The CDR3 DNA follows: TGTGCCACCGAAGGGAAGATACACACAGATACGCAGTATTTT. This encodes CATEGKIHTDTQYF.

This clonotype was found many times. The chain has TRBV24-1 and TRBJ2-1; 8 positions agree with TRBD2. The J segment lost 4 bases and the V segment lost 5 bases, leaving 6 bases of the junction unmatched. The CDR3 extends over 15 amino acids. Per germline, CDR1 KGHDR and CDR2 SFDVKD. CDR3 coding DNA: TGTGCCACCAGTGGTCGGGGGGGCCCGTACAATGAGCAGTTCTTC. Protein product: CATSGRGGPYNEQFF.

Only a few counts were recorded for this clonotype. The chain recombines TRBV29-1 with TRBJ2-2; D gene uncertain. Trimming left V 4 bases short and J 5 bases short, with 11 bases between. The CDR3 totals 13 residues. Per germline, CDR1 SQVTM and CDR2 ANQGSEA. The chain's CDR3 is CSVVDQWTGELFF. The CDR3 DNA reads as TGCAGCGTTGTCGACCAGTGGACCGGGGAGCTGTTTTTT.

At least ten counts were recorded for this clonotype. The chain links TRBV20-1 to TRBJ1-2; 7 positions agree with TRBD1. Trimming at V came to 0 bases and at J to 4 bases, leaving 2 bases not matched to a gene. Germline lookup yields CDR1 DFQATT and CDR2 SNEGSKA (reference sequence). CDR3 length: 13 amino acids. The CDR3 DNA sequence: TGCAGTGCTAGAGAAGCAGGGGGCTATGGCTACACCTTC. Translating gives CSAREAGGYGYTF.

This clonotype appeared many times. The J gene is TRBJ2-5, the V gene TRBV18; no firm D call. Germline values: CDR1 KGHSH, CDR2 LQKENI. V lost 0 bases and J lost 4, with 6 bases in between. CDR3 length: 13 residues. For the CDR3, the DNA is TGTGCCAGCTCACCACCGAGTTCAGAGACCCAGTACTTC. Amino acid sequence: CASSPPSSETQYF.

This clonotype was seen only a few times. The chain uses TRBV6-1 and TRBJ1-6; 9 bases map to TRBD1. The junction had 9 bases not matched to a gene; V was cut back by 4 bases and J by 14 bases. Germline V lookup: CDR1 MNHNS, CDR2 SASEGT. The length of the CDR3 is 14 residues. The CDR3 sequence is CASSAQGDRGTLHF. CDR3 coding DNA: TGTGCCAGCAGTGCTCAGGGAGACAGGGGGACCCTCCACTTT.

This sequence joins TRBV5-1 and TRBJ2-3; 10 positions agree with TRBD2. Germline CDR1 is SGHRS and CDR2 is YFSETQ. V was pared by 0 bases and J by 3 bases, with 4 bases of the junction left unmatched. This CDR3 spans 16 amino acids. CDR3 sequence (DNA): TGCGCCAGCAGCTTGGCCGGACTAGCGGTAACAGATACGCAGTATTTT. The encoded protein is CASSLAGLAVTDTQYF.

In its sample, this clonotype was seen a few times. J is TRBJ2-1 and V is TRBV7-2; D unresolved. CDR1 is SGHTA, CDR2 FQGNSA, per germline. This CDR3 has 14 amino acids. V lost 4 bases and J 1 base, leaving 8 bases between the germline ends. The CDR3 reads CASSYSVSYNEQFF. In DNA form, the CDR3 reads TGTGCCAGCAGCTATAGTGTTTCCTACAATGAGCAGTTCTTC.

Ten or more counts support this clonotype. The CDR3 coding sequence is TGCAGTGCTAGAGTATACAGGGCCTACGGGGAGCAGTTCTTC. It encodes CSARVYRAYGEQFF. This chain connects TRBV20-1 to TRBJ2-1, with a possible D match to TRBD1 (6 bases). CDR1 and CDR2 from the germline V gene are DFQATT and SNEGSKA (reference sequence). Trimming pared 1 base from V and 10 bases from J, leaving 17 bases between. The CDR3 is made up of 14 amino acids.

In this sample, this clonotype turned up many times. The chain couples TRBV6-5 to TRBJ1-1; TRBD1 matches 8 bases. Germline V gene sequence: CDR1 MNHEY, CDR2 SVGAGI. The ends lost 4 bases at V and 4 bases at J; junction bases unmatched: 8. CDR3 length: 15 amino acids. The CDR3: CASSSVRGLGTEAFF. The CDR3 nucleotides are TGTGCCAGCAGTTCCGTCAGGGGGCTTGGCACTGAAGCTTTCTTT.